These 16 T cell receptor beta chains were sequenced from one sample in a study of blood T cells in healthy people across ages. Alongside a J-beta primer mix, a sample-barcoded 5' primer served in a second PCR lasting about 7 to 11 cycles. TCRdb itself ran the 5' RACE reads through MiXCR, one entry per CDR3 protein. This table has about 1.5 million distinct CDR3 sequences, about 42% appearing once. Sequencing input: blood. The origin of the receptors is a woman younger than 30 in good health.

There are a few counts of this clonotype. This chain links TRBV7-2 with TRBJ2-7; 8 positions agree with TRBD1. Germline trimming cut 5 bases from V and 7 bases from J; bases unmatched to any gene: 7. The germline V gene has CDR1 SGHTA and CDR2 FQGNSA. The CDR3 is 13 residues long. CDR3 region: CASSTWGQEEQYF. The CDR3 region has the DNA TGTGCCAGCAGCACCTGGGGACAGGAGGAGCAGTACTTC.

This clonotype was detected a few times. V usage is TRBV5-1 and J usage is TRBJ2-7; TRBD1 might be the D (6 bases). The CDR3 runs to 14 residues. Trimming pared 0 bases from V and 3 bases from J, leaving 10 bases between. Germline V lookup: CDR1 SGHRS, CDR2 YFSETQ. The CDR3 reads CASSLVQGNYEQYF. CDR3 DNA sequence: TGCGCCAGCAGCTTGGTACAGGGAAACTACGAGCAGTACTTC. The entire variable domain, with the rest obtained from reference TRBV5-1 and TRBJ2-7, is as follows: KAGVTQTPRYLIKTRGQQVTLSCSPISGHRSVSWYQQTPGQGLQFLFEYFSETQRNKGNFPGRFSGRQFSNSRSEMNVSTLELGDSALYLCASSLVQGNYEQYFGPGTRLTVT.

This clonotype turned up a few times. The chain recombines TRBV20-1 with TRBJ1-2; unclear D gene. CDR3 length: 14 residues. With 0 bases removed from V and 6 bases from J, the gap between germline ends came to 14 bases. CDR1 and CDR2 from the germline V gene are DFQATT and SNEGSKA (reference sequence). CDR3 region: CSARERRGVDGYTF. CDR3 nucleotides: TGCAGTGCTAGAGAGAGGCGCGGGGTAGATGGCTACACCTTC.

This chain uses TRBV18 with TRBJ2-1, with 10 bases fitting TRBD1. Germline CDR1 is KGHSH and CDR2 is LQKENI. The CDR3 runs to 16 residues. J gave up 7 bases and V 5 bases, and 11 bases lay outside the gene matches. CDR3 residues: CASSADRGRTGNEQFF. In DNA, the CDR3 is TGTGCCAGCTCAGCTGACAGGGGGCGGACGGGTAATGAGCAGTTCTTC.

The V and J genes are TRBV14 and TRBJ1-4; D uncertain. The V gene's germline CDR1 is SGHDN and CDR2 FVKESK. The CDR3 covers 17 residues. V was cut by 0 bases and J by 0 bases, with 11 bases left in between. The CDR3 region is CASSQDSAVPTNEKLFF. CDR3 coding DNA: TGTGCCAGCAGCCAAGATTCGGCAGTTCCAACTAATGAAAAACTGTTTTTT.

CDR3 loop: CASSLSLDNEQYF. The CDR3 bases are TGTGCCAGCAGCTTGTCACTAGACAATGAGCAGTACTTC. The gene calls are TRBV5-5 and TRBJ2-1, with D perhaps TRBD2 (5 bases). TRBJ2-7 explains the end of the DNA better; the J call may be wrong. CDR1 and CDR2 from the germline V gene are SGHKS and YYEKEE (reference sequence). CDR3 length: 13 amino acids.

The rearrangement joins TRBV7-9 to TRBJ2-1, with D perhaps matching TRBD1 (6 bases). This CDR3 comprises 17 residues. V was clipped by 1 base and J by 8 bases, with 21 bases between them. Germline V gene data show CDR1 as SEHNR and CDR2 as FQNEAQ (reference sequence). CDR3 region: CASSLVGHRDSSDEQFF. In DNA, the CDR3 is TGTGCCAGCAGCTTAGTGGGGCACAGGGATAGTAGCGATGAGCAGTTCTTC.

The rearrangement uses TRBV4-3 and TRBJ2-2, with D hard to call. Germline CDR1 reads LGHNA; CDR2 reads YSLEER. The CDR3 runs to 16 residues. The V end lost 3 bases, the J end lost 2 bases, and 13 bases lay between the germline ends. The CDR3 spells CASSHGQETNTGELFF. The CDR3 DNA is TGCGCCAGCAGCCACGGCCAAGAGACCAACACCGGGGAGCTGTTTTTT.

V and J are TRBV5-1 and TRBJ2-7, with a possible D match to TRBD1 (6 bases). V lost 4 bases to trimming and J lost 3 bases, with 17 bases between them. The CDR3 spans 15 residues. Looked up from germline, CDR1 is SGHRS and CDR2 is YFSETQ. CDR3 in amino acids: CASSPGQIGNYEQYF. CDR3 bases: TGCGCCAGCAGCCCCGGACAGATAGGAAACTACGAGCAGTACTTC.

This clonotype showed up just a few times. The V call is TRBV12-5, the J call TRBJ2-1, with D perhaps matching TRBD2 (5 bases). Trimming cost V 11 bases and J 0 bases, with 11 bases left between them. Per germline, CDR1 LGHNT and CDR2 FRNRAP. This CDR3 is 13 amino acids long. The CDR3 region has the DNA TGTGCTTCCGGGGATAGCTCCTACAATGAGCAGTTCTTC. It yields the protein CASGDSSYNEQFF. The whole variable domain, remainder taken from reference TRBV12-5 and TRBJ2-1, is DARVTQTPRHKVTEMGQEVTMRCQPILGHNTVFWYRQTMMQGLELLAYFRNRAPLDDSGMPKDRFSAEMPDATLATLKIQPSEPRDSAVYFCASGDSSYNEQFFGPGTRLTVL.

Here the CDR3 DNA reads TGTGCCTGGAGTAGGCAGGAGTATCAGCCCCAGCATTTT. Protein: CAWSRQEYQPQHF. The chain carries TRBV30 and TRBJ1-5, with D unclear. CDR1 is GTSNPN and CDR2 is SVGIG in the germline V gene (reference sequence). V gave up 2 bases and J gave up 5 bases, with 10 bases separating them. CDR3 size: 13 residues.

CDR3 nucleotide sequence: TGTGCCAGCAGCCTTGGAAAGGACTATGGCTACACCTTC. Protein sequence: CASSLGKDYGYTF. The chain combines TRBV3-1 with TRBJ1-2; D remains ambiguous. The CDR3 is 13 amino acids. Germline V gene lookup returns CDR1 LGHDT and CDR2 YNNKEL (reference sequence). Trimming left V 4 bases short and J 3 bases short, with 9 bases between.

This clonotype came up a few times. V usage is TRBV6-2 or TRBV6-3 and J usage is TRBJ2-1; the match to TRBD2 covers 10 bases. The CDR3 loop spans 13 amino acids. Germline trimming cut 8 bases from V and 5 bases from J; bases unmatched to any gene: 3. The germline CDR1 and CDR2 sequences are MNHEY and SVGEGT. The CDR3 sequence: CASRTSGHNEQFF. CDR3 nucleotide sequence: TGTGCCAGCCGGACTAGCGGCCACAATGAGCAGTTCTTC.

The chain employs TRBV3-1 and TRBJ2-7; tentatively, D is TRBD1 (5 bases). CDR3 length: 15 amino acids. In germline, CDR1 is LGHDT, CDR2 YNNKEL (reference sequence). V lost 0 bases and J 6 bases, leaving 15 bases between the germline ends. CDR3 bases: TGTGCCAGCAGCCAAGATCGGGCAGGGAACTCCGAGCAGTACTTC. Encoded protein: CASSQDRAGNSEQYF.

This clonotype was recorded a few times. V and J are TRBV13 and TRBJ2-1; TRBD2 agrees at 8 bases. This CDR3 spans 17 amino acids. CDR1 is PRHDT, CDR2 FYEKMQ, per germline (reference sequence). Trimming removed 5 bases from V and 0 bases from J; junction bases left unmatched: 9. CDR3 residues: CASSRPSTSGSYNEQFF. Written as DNA, the CDR3 is TGTGCCAGCAGCCGCCCCAGTACTAGCGGCTCCTACAATGAGCAGTTCTTC.

The chain couples TRBV20-1 to TRBJ2-3; 7 nucleotides align to TRBD1. The ends lost 6 bases at V and 5 bases at J; junction bases unmatched: 8. The CDR3 extends over 13 amino acids. From germline, CDR1 is DFQATT and CDR2 SNEGSKA (reference sequence). CDR3 sequence reads: CSASGTAGDTQYF. Here the CDR3 DNA reads TGCAGTGCCAGTGGGACAGCAGGAGATACGCAGTATTTT.